What follows describes a single T cell receptor (beta chain). Its antigen is currently unknown. Clones were read by immunoSEQ multiplex PCR, and TCRdb kept only the in-frame ones, dropping some. The repertoire holds around 180,000 clones, with 88% as singletons. Per the germline V gene, CDR1 is MGHDK and CDR2 is SYGVNS. J was trimmed by 8 bases and V by 6 bases; bases with no gene match: 5. This CDR3 contains 14 residues. The data derive from a study of T cell responses to AZD1222 COVID-19 vaccine. Points from the study as a whole: Compared with day 0, the breadth and depth of the Spike-specific TCR repertoire rose significantly after two doses of AZD1222.

This sample comprised peripheral blood, obtained on day 0 of AZD1222 vaccination. The source of this sequence is an adult in good health. The chain carries TRBV25-1 and TRBJ2-1, with TRBD2 matching 12 bases. CDR3 coding DNA: TGTGCCAGCAGGGCTAGCGGGGGGGCGGATGAGCAGTTCTTC. This codes for CASRASGGADEQFF.